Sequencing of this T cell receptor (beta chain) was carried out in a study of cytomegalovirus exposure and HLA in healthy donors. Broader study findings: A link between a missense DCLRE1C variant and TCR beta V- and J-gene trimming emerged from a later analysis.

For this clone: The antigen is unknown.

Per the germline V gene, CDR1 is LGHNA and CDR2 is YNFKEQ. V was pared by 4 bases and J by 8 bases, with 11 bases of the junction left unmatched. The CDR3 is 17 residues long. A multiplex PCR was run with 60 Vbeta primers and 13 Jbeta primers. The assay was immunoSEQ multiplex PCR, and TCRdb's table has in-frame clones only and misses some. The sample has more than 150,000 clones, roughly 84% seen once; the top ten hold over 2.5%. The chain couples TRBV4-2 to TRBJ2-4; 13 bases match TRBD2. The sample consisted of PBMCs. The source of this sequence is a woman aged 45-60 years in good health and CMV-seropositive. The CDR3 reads CASSRPLAGGPLDIQYF. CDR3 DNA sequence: TGTGCCAGCAGCCGCCCACTAGCGGGGGGGCCGTTGGACATTCAGTACTTC.